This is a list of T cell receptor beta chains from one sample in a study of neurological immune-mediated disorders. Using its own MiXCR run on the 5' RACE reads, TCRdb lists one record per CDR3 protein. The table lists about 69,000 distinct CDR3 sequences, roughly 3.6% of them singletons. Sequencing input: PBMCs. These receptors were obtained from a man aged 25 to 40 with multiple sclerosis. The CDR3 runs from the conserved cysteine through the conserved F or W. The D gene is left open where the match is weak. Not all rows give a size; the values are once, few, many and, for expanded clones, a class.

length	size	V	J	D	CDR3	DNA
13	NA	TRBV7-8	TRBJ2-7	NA	CASSFNKGHEQYF	TGTGCCAGCAGCTTCAATAAGGGCCACGAGCAGTACTTC
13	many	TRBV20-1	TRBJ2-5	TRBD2	CSARAGGQETQYF	TGCAGTGCTAGAGCGGGGGGGCAAGAGACCCAGTACTTC
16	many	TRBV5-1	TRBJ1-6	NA	CASRFRNLSYNSPLHF	TGCGCCAGCAGGTTTAGGAACCTCTCCTATAATTCACCCCTCCACTTT
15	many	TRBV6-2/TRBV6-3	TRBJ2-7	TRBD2	CASSREGLADYEQYF	TGTGCCAGCAGTCGGGAAGGACTAGCCGACTACGAGCAGTACTTC
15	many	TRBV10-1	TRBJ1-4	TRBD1	CASNLGQGRVEKLFF	TGCGCCAGCAACCTTGGACAGGGGAGGGTTGAAAAACTGTTTTTT
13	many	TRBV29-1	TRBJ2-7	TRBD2	CSALAGGLSEQYF	TGCAGCGCCCTAGCGGGGGGGCTCTCCGAGCAGTACTTC
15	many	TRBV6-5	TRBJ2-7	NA	CASSYSNRGSYEQYF	TGTGCCAGCAGTTACTCGAACCGAGGATCCTACGAGCAGTACTTC
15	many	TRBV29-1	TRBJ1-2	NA	CSVASRRRANYGYTF	TGCAGCGTTGCCTCCCGCCGGAGAGCTAACTATGGCTACACCTTC
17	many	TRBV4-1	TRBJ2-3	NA	CASSQTGGPRRTDTQYF	TGCGCCAGCAGCCAAACCGGGGGGCCAAGGCGTACAGATACGCAGTATTTT
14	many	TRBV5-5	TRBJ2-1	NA	CASSLILAVNEQFF	TGTGCCAGCAGCTTGATTCTAGCAGTGAATGAGCAGTTCTTC
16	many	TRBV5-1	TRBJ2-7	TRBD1	CASSLQDRMSSYEQYF	TGCGCCAGCAGCTTGCAGGACAGGATGAGCTCCTACGAGCAGTACTTC
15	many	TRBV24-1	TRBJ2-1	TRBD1	CATSATGGRGDEQFF	TGTGCCACCAGTGCGACAGGGGGTAGGGGGGATGAGCAGTTCTTC
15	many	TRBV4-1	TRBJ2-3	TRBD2	CASSGGVAETDTQYF	TGCGCCAGCAGCGGGGGGGTAGCGGAAACAGATACGCAGTATTTT
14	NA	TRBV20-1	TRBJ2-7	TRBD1	CSANHHRGVYEQYF	TGCAGTGCAAATCATCACAGGGGGGTCTACGAGCAGTACTTC
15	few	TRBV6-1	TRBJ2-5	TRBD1	CASSAGTGLEETQYF	TGTGCCAGCAGTGCCGGGACAGGTTTAGAAGAGACCCAGTACTTC
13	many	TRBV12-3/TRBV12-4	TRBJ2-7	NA	CASSFVDLREQYF	TGTGCCAGCAGTTTTGTGGATCTACGGGAGCAGTACTTC
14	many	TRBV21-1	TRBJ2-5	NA	CASSKASGWETQYF	TGTGCCAGCAGCAAAGCGTCGGGTTGGGAGACCCAGTACTTC
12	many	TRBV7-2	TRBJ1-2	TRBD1	CASSFTGEGYTF	TGTGCCAGCAGCTTCACAGGGGAAGGCTACACCTTC
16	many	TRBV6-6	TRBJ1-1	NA	CASSYLTRGMNTEAFF	TGTGCCAGCAGTTACTTAACTAGGGGGATGAACACTGAAGCTTTCTTT
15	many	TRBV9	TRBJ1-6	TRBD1	CASSAGQGANSPLHF	TGTGCCAGCAGCGCGGGACAGGGTGCCAATTCACCCCTCCACTTT
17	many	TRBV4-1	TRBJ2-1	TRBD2	CASSQVLRGAWYNEQFF	TGCGCCAGCAGCCAAGTGTTGCGGGGGGCGTGGTACAATGAGCAGTTCTTC
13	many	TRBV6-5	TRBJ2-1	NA	CASSYTASREQFF	TGTGCCAGCAGTTACACGGCTAGTCGTGAGCAGTTCTTC
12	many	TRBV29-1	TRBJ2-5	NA	CSVGVGQETQYF	TGCAGCGTTGGGGTAGGGCAAGAGACCCAGTACTTC
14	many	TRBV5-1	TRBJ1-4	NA	CASSLSGTNEKLFF	TGCGCCAGCAGCTTGTCAGGAACTAATGAAAAACTGTTTTTT
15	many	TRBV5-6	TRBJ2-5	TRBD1	CASSSTGGFGETQYF	TGTGCCAGCAGCTCCACAGGGGGCTTCGGGGAGACCCAGTACTTC
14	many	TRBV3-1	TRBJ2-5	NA	CASSQDSLKETQYF	TGTGCCAGCAGCCAAGATTCCTTAAAAGAGACCCAGTACTTC
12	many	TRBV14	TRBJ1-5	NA	CASSGWGQPQHF	TGTGCCAGCTCGGGTTGGGGTCAGCCCCAGCATTTT
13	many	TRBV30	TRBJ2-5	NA	CAWTLGASETQYF	TGTGCCTGGACCCTCGGGGCTAGCGAGACCCAGTACTTC
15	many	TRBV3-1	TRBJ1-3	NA	CASSQELYPGNTIYF	TGTGCCAGCAGCCAAGAGCTGTACCCTGGAAACACCATATATTTT
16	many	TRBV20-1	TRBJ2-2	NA	CSARPTGRPNTGELFF	TGCAGTGCTAGACCGACCGGACGGCCGAACACCGGGGAGCTGTTTTTT
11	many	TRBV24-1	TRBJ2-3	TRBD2	CATSVGGTQYF	TGTGCCACCAGTGTGGGGGGGACGCAGTATTTT
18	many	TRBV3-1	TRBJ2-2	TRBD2	CASSQVVAGVTNTGELFF	TGTGCCAGCAGCCAAGTGGTAGCGGGGGTCACGAACACCGGGGAGCTGTTTTTT